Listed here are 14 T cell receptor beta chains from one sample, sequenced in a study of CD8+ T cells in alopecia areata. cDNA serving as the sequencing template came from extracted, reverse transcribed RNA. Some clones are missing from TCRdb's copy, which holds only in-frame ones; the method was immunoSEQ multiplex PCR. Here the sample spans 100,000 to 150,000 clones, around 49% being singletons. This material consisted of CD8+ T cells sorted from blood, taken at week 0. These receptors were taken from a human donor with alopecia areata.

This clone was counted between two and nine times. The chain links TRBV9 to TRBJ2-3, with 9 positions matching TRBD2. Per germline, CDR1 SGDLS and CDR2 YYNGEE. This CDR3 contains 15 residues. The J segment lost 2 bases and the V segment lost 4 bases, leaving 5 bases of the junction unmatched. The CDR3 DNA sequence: TGTGCCAGCAGCCCTAGCGGGGAACTCACAGATACGCAGTATTTT. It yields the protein CASSPSGELTDTQYF.

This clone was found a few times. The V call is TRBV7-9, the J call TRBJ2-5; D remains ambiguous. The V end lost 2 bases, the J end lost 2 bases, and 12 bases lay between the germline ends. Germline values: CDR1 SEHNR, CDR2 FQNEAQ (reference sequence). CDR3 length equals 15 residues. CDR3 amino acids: CASSLSVDGQETQYF. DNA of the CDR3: TGTGCCAGCAGCTTAAGTGTTGACGGACAAGAGACCCAGTACTTC.

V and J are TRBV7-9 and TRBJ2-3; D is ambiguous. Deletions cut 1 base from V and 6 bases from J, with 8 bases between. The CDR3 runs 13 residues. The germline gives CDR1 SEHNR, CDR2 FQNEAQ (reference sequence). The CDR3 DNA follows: TGTGCCAGCAGCTTAGTGTCCTTGGATACGCAGTATTTT. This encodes CASSLVSLDTQYF. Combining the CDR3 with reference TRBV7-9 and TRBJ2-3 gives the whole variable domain DTGVSQNPRHKITKRGQNVTFRCDPISEHNRLYWYRQTLGQGPEFLTYFQNEAQLEKSRLLSDRFSAERPKGSFSTLEIQRTEQGDSAMYLCASSLVSLDTQYFGPGTRLTVL.

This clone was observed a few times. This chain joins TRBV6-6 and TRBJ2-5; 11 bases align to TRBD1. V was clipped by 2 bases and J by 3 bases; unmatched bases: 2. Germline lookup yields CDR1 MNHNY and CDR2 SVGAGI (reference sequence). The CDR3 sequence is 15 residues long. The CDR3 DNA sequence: TGTGCCAGCAGTTACGGGACAGGGGGGGAAGAGACCCAGTACTTC. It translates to CASSYGTGGEETQYF.

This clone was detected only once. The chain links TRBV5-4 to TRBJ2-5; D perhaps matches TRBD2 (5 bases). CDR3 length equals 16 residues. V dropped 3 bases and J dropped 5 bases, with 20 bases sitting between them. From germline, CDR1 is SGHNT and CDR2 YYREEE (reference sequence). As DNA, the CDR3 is TGTGCCAGCAGCTACGGCCTTATTCCCCCGGGGGAGACCCAGTACTTC. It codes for CASSYGLIPPGETQYF.

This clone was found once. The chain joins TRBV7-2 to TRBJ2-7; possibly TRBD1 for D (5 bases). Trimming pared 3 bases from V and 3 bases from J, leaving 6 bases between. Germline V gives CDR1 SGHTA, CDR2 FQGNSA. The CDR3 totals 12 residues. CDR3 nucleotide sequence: TGTGCCAGCAGCTTTCAGGGCTACGAGCAGTACTTC. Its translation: CASSFQGYEQYF.

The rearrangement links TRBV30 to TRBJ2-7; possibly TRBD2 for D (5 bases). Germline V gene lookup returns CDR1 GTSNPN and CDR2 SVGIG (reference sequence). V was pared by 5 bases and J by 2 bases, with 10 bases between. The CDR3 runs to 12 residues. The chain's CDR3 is CAWGPGTYEQYF. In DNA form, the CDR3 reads TGTGCCTGGGGTCCCGGGACCTACGAGCAGTACTTC.

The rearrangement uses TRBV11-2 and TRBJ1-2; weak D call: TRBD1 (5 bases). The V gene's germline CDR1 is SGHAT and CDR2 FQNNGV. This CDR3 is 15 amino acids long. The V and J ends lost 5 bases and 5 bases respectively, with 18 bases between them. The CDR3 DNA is TGTGCCAGCAGCCCCCGAGGGGAGATCCTATATGGCTACACCTTC. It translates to CASSPRGEILYGYTF. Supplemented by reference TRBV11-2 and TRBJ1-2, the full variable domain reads EAGVAQSPRYKIIEKRQSVAFWCNPISGHATLYWYQQILGQGPKLLIQFQNNGVVDDSQLPKDRFSAERLKGVDSTLKIQPAKLEDSAVYLCASSPRGEILYGYTFGSGTRLTVV.

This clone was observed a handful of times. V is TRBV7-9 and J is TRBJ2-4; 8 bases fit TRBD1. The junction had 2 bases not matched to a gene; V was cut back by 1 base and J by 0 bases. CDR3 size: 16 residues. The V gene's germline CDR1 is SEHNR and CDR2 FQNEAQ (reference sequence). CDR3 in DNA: TGTGCCAGCAGCTTAGTGACAGGGGTAGCCAAAAACATTCAGTACTTC. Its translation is CASSLVTGVAKNIQYF.

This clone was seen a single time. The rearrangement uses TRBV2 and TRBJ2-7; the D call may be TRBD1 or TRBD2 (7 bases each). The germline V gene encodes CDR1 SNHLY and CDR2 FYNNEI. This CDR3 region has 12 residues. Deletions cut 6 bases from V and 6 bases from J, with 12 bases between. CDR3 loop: CASRTGTIEQYF. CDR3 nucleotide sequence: TGTGCCAGCAGGACAGGGACTATCGAGCAGTACTTC. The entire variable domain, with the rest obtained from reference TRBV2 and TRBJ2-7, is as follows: EPEVTQTPSHQVTQMGQEVILRCVPISNHLYFYWYRQILGQKVEFLVSFYNNEISEKSEIFDDQFSVERPDGSNFTLKIRSTKLEDSAMYFCASRTGTIEQYFGPGTRLTVT.

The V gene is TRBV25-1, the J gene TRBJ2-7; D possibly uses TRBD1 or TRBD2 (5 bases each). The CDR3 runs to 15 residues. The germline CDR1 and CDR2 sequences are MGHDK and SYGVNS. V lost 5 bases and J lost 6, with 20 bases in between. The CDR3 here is CASSKWDGGWTEQYF. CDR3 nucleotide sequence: TGTGCCAGCAGTAAATGGGACGGCGGTTGGACCGAGCAGTACTTC.

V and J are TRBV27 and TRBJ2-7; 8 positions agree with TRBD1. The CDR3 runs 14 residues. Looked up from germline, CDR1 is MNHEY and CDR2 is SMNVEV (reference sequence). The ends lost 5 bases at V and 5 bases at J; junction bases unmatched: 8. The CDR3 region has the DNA TGTGCCAGCAGTCCTCGACAGGGGTGGAACGAGCAGTACTTC. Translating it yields CASSPRQGWNEQYF.

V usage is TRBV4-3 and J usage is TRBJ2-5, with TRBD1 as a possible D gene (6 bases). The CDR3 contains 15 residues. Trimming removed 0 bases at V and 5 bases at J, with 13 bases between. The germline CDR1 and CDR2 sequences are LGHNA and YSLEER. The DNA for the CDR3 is TGCGCCAGCAGCCAAGAGTCTTCGCAGGGGGAGACCCAGTACTTC. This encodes CASSQESSQGETQYF.

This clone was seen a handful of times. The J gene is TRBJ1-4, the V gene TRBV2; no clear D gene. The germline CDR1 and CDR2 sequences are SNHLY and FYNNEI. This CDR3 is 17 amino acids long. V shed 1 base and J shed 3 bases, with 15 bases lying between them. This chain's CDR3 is CASSEERNTGSNEKLFF. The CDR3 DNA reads TGTGCCAGCAGTGAAGAGCGAAACACGGGATCTAATGAAAAACTGTTTTTT.